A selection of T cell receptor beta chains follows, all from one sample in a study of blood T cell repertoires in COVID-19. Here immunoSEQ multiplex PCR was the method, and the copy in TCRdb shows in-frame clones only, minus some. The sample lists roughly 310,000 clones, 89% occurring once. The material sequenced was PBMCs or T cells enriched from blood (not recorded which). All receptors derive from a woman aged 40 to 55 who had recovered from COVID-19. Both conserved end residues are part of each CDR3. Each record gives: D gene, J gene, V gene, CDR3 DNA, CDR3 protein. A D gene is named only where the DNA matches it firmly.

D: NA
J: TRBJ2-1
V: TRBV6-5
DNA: TGTGCCAGCAGGTACAGAGGGAGGAGGAACAATGAGCAGTTCTTC
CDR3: CASRYRGRRNNEQFF

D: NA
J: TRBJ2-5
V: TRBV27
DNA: TGTGCCAGCAGTTCGGAGACTACCCAGTACTTC
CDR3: CASSSETTQYF

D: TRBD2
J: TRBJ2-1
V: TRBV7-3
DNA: TGTGCCAGCAGCCCATTTGAGCGGGAGGCCCTGAGCTCCTACAATGAGCAGTTCTTC
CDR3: CASSPFEREALSSYNEQFF

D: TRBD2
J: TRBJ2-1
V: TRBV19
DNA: TGTGCCAGTAGTATTGAGTCGTCGGCTAGCGGGGGGGCTATGGACAATGAGCAGTTCTTC
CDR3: CASSIESSASGGAMDNEQFF

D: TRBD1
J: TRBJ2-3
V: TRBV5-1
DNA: TGCGCCAGCAGCGCAACGACAGGGGAATCGGATACGCAGTATTTT
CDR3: CASSATTGESDTQYF

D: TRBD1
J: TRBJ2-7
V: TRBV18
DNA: TGTGCCAGCTCACCCGCTAGGGACAGCCCCTACGAGCAGTACTTC
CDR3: CASSPARDSPYEQYF

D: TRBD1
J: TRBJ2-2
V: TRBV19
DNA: TGTGCCAGTAGTATCCGACAGGGAAACACCGGGGAGCTGTTTTTT
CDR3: CASSIRQGNTGELFF

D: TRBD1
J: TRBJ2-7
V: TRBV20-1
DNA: TGCAGTGCTAGTCCCGACAGGGTAGACCACGAGCAGTACTTC
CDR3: CSASPDRVDHEQYF

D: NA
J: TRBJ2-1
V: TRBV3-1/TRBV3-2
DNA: TGTGCCAGCAGCCAAGCAAAAAGGCTAGCGCAAAACCATGAGCAGTTCTTC
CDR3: CASSQAKRLAQNHEQFF

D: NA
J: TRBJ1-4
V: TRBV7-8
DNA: TGTGCCAGCAGCACTTGGACAGAAAATGAAAAACTGTTTTTT
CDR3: CASSTWTENEKLFF